A selection of T cell receptor beta chains follows, all from one sample in a study of shared clonotypes between healthy human individuals. Clones were sequenced by immunoSEQ multiplex PCR, and TCRdb holds only the in-frame ones, with some missing. Among millions of clones listed, 85% to 95% were seen once. The sequencing sample was made of naive CD4+ T cells sorted from blood. All receptors come from a man aged 18 to 30 in good health. Both conserved end residues are part of each CDR3. Each record gives: D gene, V gene, J gene, clone size, CDR3 DNA, CDR3 protein. A D gene is named only where the DNA matches it firmly. Where a row states a size, it is once, few, many or the class of an expanded clone; other rows omit it.

d_gene: NA; v_gene: TRBV19; j_gene: TRBJ1-5; abundance: NA; CDR3nt: TGTGCCAGTAGTGCCGCGGGGGATCAGCCCCAGCATTTT; CDR3aa: CASSAAGDQPQHF
d_gene: NA; v_gene: TRBV10-3; j_gene: TRBJ2-2; abundance: NA; CDR3nt: TGTGCCATCAGTGAGTTCACCGGGGAGCTGTTTTTT; CDR3aa: CAISEFTGELFF
d_gene: NA; v_gene: TRBV4-1; j_gene: TRBJ1-1; abundance: NA; CDR3nt: TGCGCCAGCAGCCAACACCCCACCTTGAACACTGAAGCTTTCTTT; CDR3aa: CASSQHPTLNTEAFF
d_gene: TRBD1; v_gene: TRBV18; j_gene: TRBJ1-2; abundance: NA; CDR3nt: TGTGCCAGCTCACCCCTTGGACAGGGCGGTAACTATGGCTACACCTTC; CDR3aa: CASSPLGQGGNYGYTF
d_gene: NA; v_gene: TRBV11-2; j_gene: TRBJ2-7; abundance: NA; CDR3nt: TGTGCCAGCAGCTTAAGAGGGCCCAGCTCCTACGAGCAGTACTTC; CDR3aa: CASSLRGPSSYEQYF
d_gene: NA; v_gene: TRBV4-1; j_gene: TRBJ2-2; abundance: once; CDR3nt: TGCGCCAGCAGCCAAGATCAGGGGGGCGCAAACACCGGGGAGCTGTTTTTT; CDR3aa: CASSQDQGGANTGELFF
d_gene: NA; v_gene: TRBV10-3; j_gene: TRBJ1-4; abundance: NA; CDR3nt: TGTGCCATCAGTCCTGGGAGGTCTCCCGAAAAACTGTTTTTT; CDR3aa: CAISPGRSPEKLFF
d_gene: NA; v_gene: TRBV30; j_gene: TRBJ1-2; abundance: NA; CDR3nt: TGTGCCTGGAGTGTATATCCCCCGACGACGGATTCCTATGGCTACACCTTC; CDR3aa: CAWSVYPPTTDSYGYTF
d_gene: NA; v_gene: TRBV2; j_gene: TRBJ1-3; abundance: NA; CDR3nt: TGTGCCAGCAGTGAATGGGGCATCTCTGGAAACACCATATATTTT; CDR3aa: CASSEWGISGNTIYF
d_gene: NA; v_gene: TRBV6-1; j_gene: TRBJ1-2; abundance: NA; CDR3nt: TGTGCCAGCAGTGAAATCCCTCCGGGCAGGGACTATGGCTACACCTTC; CDR3aa: CASSEIPPGRDYGYTF
d_gene: NA; v_gene: TRBV10-3; j_gene: TRBJ2-7; abundance: NA; CDR3nt: TGTGCCATCACGAACGGCTACGAGCAGTACTTC; CDR3aa: CAITNGYEQYF
d_gene: TRBD2; v_gene: TRBV15; j_gene: TRBJ2-7; abundance: once; CDR3nt: TGTGCCACCAGCAGAGATCTTCTGGCGGGGGGCGAGCAGTACTTC; CDR3aa: CATSRDLLAGGEQYF
d_gene: NA; v_gene: TRBV11-1; j_gene: TRBJ1-1; abundance: NA; CDR3nt: TGTGCCAGCAGCTTAGACAGGGTTACTGAAGCTTTCTTT; CDR3aa: CASSLDRVTEAFF
d_gene: TRBD1; v_gene: TRBV4-2; j_gene: TRBJ1-2; abundance: NA; CDR3nt: TGTGCCAGCAGCCAAGGCGGGACAGGGGCTAACTATGGCTACACCTTC; CDR3aa: CASSQGGTGANYGYTF
d_gene: TRBD2; v_gene: TRBV7-2; j_gene: TRBJ2-3; abundance: NA; CDR3nt: TGTGCCAGCAGCCCCTTTTGGCGGGAGGGCCGATCAGATACGCAGTATTTT; CDR3aa: CASSPFWREGRSDTQYF
d_gene: NA; v_gene: TRBV19; j_gene: TRBJ1-1; abundance: NA; CDR3nt: TGTGCCAGTAGTATAGCACTGAACGCTGAAGCTTTCTTT; CDR3aa: CASSIALNAEAFF
d_gene: NA; v_gene: TRBV4-2; j_gene: TRBJ1-6; abundance: NA; CDR3nt: TGTGCCAGCAGCCAAGATGCAGGGGCAGTGAATAATTCACCCCTCCACTTT; CDR3aa: CASSQDAGAVNNSPLHF
d_gene: NA; v_gene: TRBV5-6; j_gene: TRBJ2-7; abundance: NA; CDR3nt: TGTGCCAGCAGCGTGGCGAGGGGTGTTAATGAGCAGTACTTC; CDR3aa: CASSVARGVNEQYF
d_gene: NA; v_gene: TRBV6-6; j_gene: TRBJ1-2; abundance: few; CDR3nt: TGTGCCAGCAGGGAAGGGGGGAACTATGGCTACACCTTC; CDR3aa: CASREGGNYGYTF
d_gene: NA; v_gene: TRBV7-2; j_gene: TRBJ2-7; abundance: NA; CDR3nt: TGTGCCAGCAGCCGGGGGACCGGGGGGCTCGAGCAGTACTTC; CDR3aa: CASSRGTGGLEQYF
d_gene: NA; v_gene: TRBV18; j_gene: TRBJ1-1; abundance: NA; CDR3nt: TGTGCCAGCTCCCCTTTGATTCCGGGGGGTAGCCTGAACACTGAAGCTTTCTTT; CDR3aa: CASSPLIPGGSLNTEAFF
d_gene: TRBD2; v_gene: TRBV4-3; j_gene: TRBJ2-7; abundance: NA; CDR3nt: TGCGCCAGCAGCCAAGAAACCCAGCGGGAGGCCTCCTACGAGCAGTACTTC; CDR3aa: CASSQETQREASYEQYF
d_gene: NA; v_gene: TRBV20-1; j_gene: TRBJ1-4; abundance: NA; CDR3nt: TGCAGTGCCCGGAATGAAAAACTGTTTTTT; CDR3aa: CSARNEKLFF
d_gene: NA; v_gene: TRBV5-8; j_gene: TRBJ2-2; abundance: NA; CDR3nt: TGTGCCAGCAGCTTGGCGTGGGGGTTGGACACCGGGGAGCTGTTTTTT; CDR3aa: CASSLAWGLDTGELFF
d_gene: TRBD2; v_gene: TRBV6-1; j_gene: TRBJ2-7; abundance: once; CDR3nt: TGTGCCAGCAGCTCCGAGGGACTAGGCGAGCAGTACTTC; CDR3aa: CASSSEGLGEQYF
d_gene: NA; v_gene: TRBV27; j_gene: TRBJ2-5; abundance: once; CDR3nt: TGTGCCAGCAGTTTCGCTAGCCGGCAGACCCAGTACTTC; CDR3aa: CASSFASRQTQYF
d_gene: TRBD2; v_gene: TRBV5-1; j_gene: TRBJ2-1; abundance: NA; CDR3nt: TGCGCCAGCAGCTTACAGACTAGCGGGAGGGATGAGCAGTTCTTC; CDR3aa: CASSLQTSGRDEQFF
d_gene: NA; v_gene: TRBV5-1; j_gene: TRBJ2-6; abundance: NA; CDR3nt: TGCGCCAGCAGCTTGTATAGTTCTGGGGCCAACGTCCTGACTTTC; CDR3aa: CASSLYSSGANVLTF
d_gene: TRBD1; v_gene: TRBV19; j_gene: TRBJ1-2; abundance: NA; CDR3nt: TGTGCCAGTAATGACAGGGTTTTTGGCTACACCTTC; CDR3aa: CASNDRVFGYTF
d_gene: TRBD1; v_gene: TRBV4-1; j_gene: TRBJ1-3; abundance: NA; CDR3nt: TGCGCCAGCAGCCAAGAAAGGACAGGGACTGGAAACACCATATATTTT; CDR3aa: CASSQERTGTGNTIYF
d_gene: NA; v_gene: TRBV29-1; j_gene: TRBJ2-5; abundance: once; CDR3nt: TGCAGCGTTGCTTACCAAGAGACCCAGTACTTC; CDR3aa: CSVAYQETQYF
d_gene: TRBD1; v_gene: TRBV9; j_gene: TRBJ1-1; abundance: NA; CDR3nt: TGTGCCAGCAGCACAACGACAGGGATGAACACTGAAGCTTTCTTT; CDR3aa: CASSTTTGMNTEAFF
d_gene: NA; v_gene: TRBV5-1; j_gene: TRBJ2-2; abundance: NA; CDR3nt: TGCGCCAGCAGCTTGGAACAGATGGCCTTGCCCGGGGAGCTGTTTTTT; CDR3aa: CASSLEQMALPGELFF
d_gene: NA; v_gene: TRBV11-3; j_gene: TRBJ1-1; abundance: NA; CDR3nt: TGTGCCAGCAGCTTTGCGGCGAACACTGAAGCTTTCTTT; CDR3aa: CASSFAANTEAFF
d_gene: TRBD2; v_gene: TRBV28; j_gene: TRBJ2-6; abundance: NA; CDR3nt: TGTGCCAGCAGTTTGGTTCAGGGCGGGGGCTCTGGGGCCAACGTCCTGACTTTC; CDR3aa: CASSLVQGGGSGANVLTF
d_gene: TRBD1; v_gene: TRBV28; j_gene: TRBJ2-7; abundance: NA; CDR3nt: TGTGCCAGCAGCCCGAAGAGGGACAGGGGTCCCTACGAGCAGTACTTC; CDR3aa: CASSPKRDRGPYEQYF
d_gene: NA; v_gene: TRBV6-5; j_gene: TRBJ1-6; abundance: NA; CDR3nt: TGTGCCAGCAGTACCAACGGAAATTCACCCCTCCACTTT; CDR3aa: CASSTNGNSPLHF
d_gene: NA; v_gene: TRBV11-3; j_gene: TRBJ1-1; abundance: NA; CDR3nt: TGTGCCAGCAGCTTACGAGAGAGCACTGAAGCTTTCTTT; CDR3aa: CASSLRESTEAFF
d_gene: NA; v_gene: TRBV27; j_gene: TRBJ1-5; abundance: NA; CDR3nt: TGTGCCAGCAGTTTAGAGGGCGGCAGGGCGGGCAATCAGCCCCAGCATTTT; CDR3aa: CASSLEGGRAGNQPQHF
d_gene: NA; v_gene: TRBV5-1; j_gene: TRBJ1-2; abundance: NA; CDR3nt: TGCGCCAGCAGCTTGGAGGGGATTAGTGGCTACACCTTC; CDR3aa: CASSLEGISGYTF
d_gene: NA; v_gene: TRBV29-1; j_gene: TRBJ2-7; abundance: NA; CDR3nt: TGCAGCGCCGAAGGACAGACGGACGAGCAGTACTTC; CDR3aa: CSAEGQTDEQYF
d_gene: NA; v_gene: TRBV11-3; j_gene: TRBJ2-1; abundance: few; CDR3nt: TGTGCCAGCAGCTTAGGCGGGGCCTACAATGAGCAGTTCTTC; CDR3aa: CASSLGGAYNEQFF
d_gene: NA; v_gene: TRBV5-1; j_gene: TRBJ2-2; abundance: NA; CDR3nt: TGCGCCAGCATGATAGCGGTGAACACCGGGGAGCTGTTTTTT; CDR3aa: CASMIAVNTGELFF
d_gene: TRBD1; v_gene: TRBV18; j_gene: TRBJ1-1; abundance: NA; CDR3nt: TGTGCCAGCTCACCTGGGACAGGATGGAACACTGAAGCTTTCTTT; CDR3aa: CASSPGTGWNTEAFF
d_gene: TRBD1; v_gene: TRBV30; j_gene: TRBJ2-5; abundance: NA; CDR3nt: TGTGCCTGGAGCTCCGGACAGGCCCAAGAGACCCAGTACTTC; CDR3aa: CAWSSGQAQETQYF
d_gene: NA; v_gene: TRBV6-1; j_gene: TRBJ1-1; abundance: NA; CDR3nt: TGTGCCAGCAGTTCGTACGGCTGGGCGACTGAAGCTTTCTTT; CDR3aa: CASSSYGWATEAFF
d_gene: TRBD2; v_gene: TRBV5-4; j_gene: TRBJ2-5; abundance: NA; CDR3nt: TGTGCCAGCAGCCCGGGACTAGCGGGAGCCCAAGAGACCCAGTACTTC; CDR3aa: CASSPGLAGAQETQYF
d_gene: NA; v_gene: TRBV10-1; j_gene: TRBJ2-5; abundance: few; CDR3nt: TGCGCCAGCGCCCACTACGAAGGGTGGGAAGAGACCCAGTACTTC; CDR3aa: CASAHYEGWEETQYF
d_gene: NA; v_gene: TRBV10-3; j_gene: TRBJ2-5; abundance: NA; CDR3nt: TGTGCCATCAGAACTGGCAGAATCGGAGAGACCCAGTACTTC; CDR3aa: CAIRTGRIGETQYF
d_gene: TRBD2; v_gene: TRBV9; j_gene: TRBJ2-5; abundance: NA; CDR3nt: TGTGCCAGCAGCGTGACTAGCGGGGAACAAGAGACCCAGTACTTC; CDR3aa: CASSVTSGEQETQYF
d_gene: NA; v_gene: TRBV30; j_gene: TRBJ1-1; abundance: NA; CDR3nt: TGTGCCTGGAGTGGGCAGGGACGATGGAGCACTGAAGCTTTCTTT; CDR3aa: CAWSGQGRWSTEAFF
d_gene: TRBD1; v_gene: TRBV10-3; j_gene: TRBJ1-2; abundance: NA; CDR3nt: TGTGCCATCATCCGCGACAGGGCTGGGTTACCTAACTATGGCTACACCTTC; CDR3aa: CAIIRDRAGLPNYGYTF
d_gene: TRBD1; v_gene: TRBV30; j_gene: TRBJ2-2; abundance: NA; CDR3nt: TGTGCCTGGAGAGGGGCAGGGGGCACCGGGGAGCTGTTTTTT; CDR3aa: CAWRGAGGTGELFF
d_gene: NA; v_gene: TRBV11-2; j_gene: TRBJ2-7; abundance: NA; CDR3nt: TGTGCCAGCAGCTTAAGGCGCGGCTACGAGCAGTACTTC; CDR3aa: CASSLRRGYEQYF
d_gene: NA; v_gene: TRBV7-7; j_gene: TRBJ2-5; abundance: NA; CDR3nt: TGTGCTAGCAGCCCAGGTTTGGCACAAGAGACCCAGTACTTC; CDR3aa: CASSPGLAQETQYF
d_gene: NA; v_gene: TRBV2; j_gene: TRBJ2-3; abundance: NA; CDR3nt: TGTGCCAGCAGGCCCAGGAGCTTCACAGATACGCAGTATTTT; CDR3aa: CASRPRSFTDTQYF
d_gene: NA; v_gene: TRBV9; j_gene: TRBJ1-6; abundance: NA; CDR3nt: TGTGCCAGCAGCGTAGAAGGGGGTTTTAATTCACCCCTCCACTTT; CDR3aa: CASSVEGGFNSPLHF
d_gene: TRBD1; v_gene: TRBV6-1; j_gene: TRBJ2-7; abundance: NA; CDR3nt: TGTGCCAGCAGTCCGGGACAGGGTTTAAGGTACGAGCAGTACTTC; CDR3aa: CASSPGQGLRYEQYF
d_gene: NA; v_gene: TRBV6-1; j_gene: TRBJ2-3; abundance: few; CDR3nt: TGTGCCAGCAGTGACGCAGATACGCAGTATTTT; CDR3aa: CASSDADTQYF